The present T cell receptor (beta chain) was sequenced within a study of cytomegalovirus exposure and HLA in healthy donors. Vbeta (60) and Jbeta (13) primers were used in the PCR. The assay was immunoSEQ multiplex PCR, and TCRdb's table has in-frame clones only and misses some. The top ten hold under 2% of the sample, which has around 150,000 clones, 65% to 80% seen once. The CDR3 consists of 16 residues. Germline V gives CDR1 SGHAT, CDR2 FQNNGV. The trim removed 4 bases at V and 6 bases at J, leaving 12 bases unmatched. This clone has a handful of counts. Sequencing input: PBMCs. The TCR comes from a human donor in good health. J is TRBJ2-1 and V is TRBV11-2; 7 positions agree with TRBD2. In nucleotides, the CDR3 is TGTGCCAGCAGCTCCATCCGTCGGGGGAGGGGCAATGAGCAGTTCTTC. It translates to CASSSIRRGRGNEQFF.